This is a list of T cell receptor beta chains from one sample in a study of cytotoxic CD8 clonotypes in ibrutinib-treated CLL. Sequencing used immunoSEQ multiplex PCR; TCRdb keeps in-frame clones, though not all of them. The sample carries 190,000 or so clones, approximately 68% recorded once. The sequencing used PBMCs, collected after 24 months of ibrutinib treatment. The receptor source for this set is a human donor with chronic lymphocytic leukemia. CDR3s include the opening cysteine and the closing phenylalanine or tryptophan. A D gene is named only where the DNA matches it firmly. Expanded clones get a size class; other rows say once, few or many, or leave the size out.

J | V | D | size | CDR3 | DNA
TRBJ2-7 | TRBV12-1 | NA | NA | CASSYNPPSGRPYEQYF | TGTGCCAGCAGCTACAATCCTCCTAGCGGGAGACCCTACGAGCAGTACTTC
TRBJ2-2 | TRBV9 | NA | NA | CASSDGPAGELFF | TGTGCCAGCAGCGACGGTCCTGCCGGGGAGCTGTTTTTT
TRBJ1-4 | TRBV4-2 | TRBD1 | NA | CASSHGETGENEKLFF | TGTGCCAGCAGCCATGGAGAGACAGGGGAGAATGAAAAACTGTTTTTT
TRBJ1-4 | TRBV6-1 | TRBD1 | NA | CASSHGTENEKLFF | TGTGCCAGCAGCCATGGGACAGAAAATGAAAAACTGTTTTTT
TRBJ1-2 | TRBV25-1 | NA | few | CASRDTGPHYGYTF | TGTGCCAGCAGGGATACAGGGCCCCACTATGGCTACACCTTC
TRBJ2-1 | TRBV12-5 | NA | NA | CASGLGPGNEQFF | TGTGCTAGTGGTTTGGGGCCGGGCAATGAGCAGTTCTTC
TRBJ1-2 | TRBV10-3 | NA | NA | CAISGLLYGYTF | TGTGCCATCAGTGGGCTTCTTTATGGCTACACCTTC
TRBJ1-5 | TRBV18 | NA | many | CASSPPAGRPQHF | TGTGCCAGCTCACCACCGGCCGGGCGGCCCCAGCATTTT
TRBJ1-3 | TRBV7-2 | NA | few | CASSLGPGSSGNTIYF | TGTGCCAGCAGCTTAGGGCCGGGGAGCTCTGGAAACACCATATATTTT
TRBJ1-1 | TRBV5-1 | NA | once | CASSTVGGQNTEAFF | TGCGCCAGCAGCACCGTGGGGGGGCAAAACACTGAAGCTTTCTTT
TRBJ2-7 | TRBV7-9 | NA | NA | CASSPSPPENYEQYF | TGTGCCAGCAGCCCCTCCCCTCCAGAGAACTACGAGCAGTACTTC
TRBJ2-7 | TRBV5-6 | NA | NA | CASSLGLPGSEQYF | TGTGCCAGCAGCTTAGGTCTCCCCGGGAGCGAGCAGTACTTC
TRBJ2-5 | TRBV2 | TRBD2 | NA | CASSKGREETQYF | TGTGCCAGCAGTAAGGGGAGGGAAGAGACCCAGTACTTC
TRBJ2-7 | TRBV7-2 | TRBD1 | once | CASSLDSAGGRYEQYF | TGTGCCAGCAGCTTAGATTCGGCAGGGGGCAGGTACGAGCAGTACTTC
TRBJ2-1 | TRBV19 | NA | once | CASSIDNQSGEQFF | TGTGCCAGTAGTATAGATAACCAGTCCGGTGAGCAGTTCTTC
TRBJ2-7 | TRBV19 | NA | few | CASSIVHSYEQYF | TGTGCCAGTAGTATAGTACACTCCTACGAGCAGTACTTC
TRBJ2-3 | TRBV7-7 | NA | NA | CASSPSTTGITDTQYF | TGTGCCAGCAGCCCTTCCACAACGGGGATCACAGATACGCAGTATTTT
TRBJ1-2 | TRBV2 | NA | few | CASSQPGPPNYGYTF | TGTGCCAGCAGTCAACCCGGTCCACCTAACTATGGCTACACCTTC
TRBJ1-2 | TRBV11-2 | NA | once | CASSLQSGLGYTF | TGTGCCAGCAGCTTGCAATCAGGGTTAGGCTACACCTTC
TRBJ2-7 | TRBV5-4 | NA | NA | CASSGRADEQYF | TGTGCCAGCAGCGGACGTGCCGACGAGCAGTACTTC
TRBJ2-7 | TRBV19 | NA | NA | CASSHSARAISYEQYF | TGTGCCAGTAGTCACTCGGCCAGGGCAATTTCCTACGAGCAGTACTTC
TRBJ1-4 | TRBV7-2 | TRBD1 | few | CASSLALVGQGEKLFF | TGTGCCAGCAGCTTAGCGTTGGTGGGACAGGGTGAAAAACTGTTTTTT
TRBJ2-1 | TRBV2 | TRBD1 | NA | CASRRDRNNEQFF | TGTGCCAGCAGGCGGGACAGGAACAATGAGCAGTTCTTC
TRBJ2-7 | TRBV10-1 | TRBD1 | few | CASSKGQYYEQYF | TGCGCCAGCAGTAAGGGACAGTACTACGAGCAGTACTTC
TRBJ1-5 | TRBV2 | NA | once | CASSEARGSYLNQPQHF | TGTGCCAGCAGTGAAGCGCGAGGGTCTTACCTCAATCAGCCCCAGCATTTT
TRBJ2-7 | TRBV6-1 | NA | NA | CASSEWLSRRGIDEQYF | TGTGCCAGCAGTGAATGGTTAAGCCGTAGAGGGATCGACGAGCAGTACTTC
TRBJ2-1 | TRBV25-1 | TRBD1 | few | CASSPSDVVSAGGFF | TGTGCCAGCAGTCCCAGTGACGTAGTTTCGGCAGGGGGGTTCTTC
TRBJ2-1 | TRBV4-1 | NA | few | CASSQAAVGYNEQFF | TGCGCCAGCAGCCAAGCGGCGGTAGGATACAATGAGCAGTTCTTC
TRBJ2-1 | TRBV4-2 | TRBD2 | NA | CASSQVFRLAGASSYNEQFF | TGTGCCAGCAGCCAAGTCTTCCGACTAGCGGGGGCGAGCTCCTACAATGAGCAGTTCTTC
TRBJ2-4 | TRBV7-9 | TRBD1 | NA | CASSLTGDLNIQYF | TGTGCCAGCAGCTTAACAGGGGATTTGAACATTCAGTACTTC
TRBJ1-2 | TRBV7-6 | NA | NA | CASSLNEGLLQLGYGYTF | TGTGCCAGCAGCTTAAATGAGGGACTCCTTCAACTTGGGTATGGCTACACCTTC
TRBJ1-5 | TRBV30 | TRBD1 | few | CAWSLTGLISPQHF | TGTGCCTGGAGTTTGACAGGGCTGATTTCGCCCCAGCATTTT
TRBJ1-5 | TRBV28 | NA | NA | CASSLRQNNQPQHF | TGTGCCAGCAGTTTAAGACAGAACAATCAGCCCCAGCATTTT
TRBJ1-1 | TRBV18 | NA | NA | CASSLQSDTEAFF | TGTGCCAGCTCATTACAATCGGACACTGAAGCTTTCTTT
TRBJ2-7 | TRBV18 | TRBD2 | NA | CASSPIGFAAGVRVEQYF | TGTGCCAGCTCACCAATTGGGTTTGCGGCGGGAGTAAGGGTCGAGCAGTACTTC
TRBJ2-5 | TRBV2 | NA | NA | CASSERVAAQETQYF | TGTGCCAGCAGTGAAAGGGTAGCGGCCCAAGAGACCCAGTACTTC
TRBJ2-7 | TRBV19 | NA | NA | CASSIGPSYEQYF | TGTGCCAGTAGTATTGGTCCCTCCTACGAGCAGTACTTC
TRBJ1-5 | TRBV19 | NA | NA | CASRDGRNQPQHF | TGTGCCAGTAGGGACGGACGGAATCAGCCCCAGCATTTT
TRBJ2-5 | TRBV15 | NA | NA | CATSRVRSPGYQETQYF | TGTGCCACCAGCAGAGTTAGATCCCCAGGGTACCAAGAGACCCAGTACTTC
TRBJ2-7 | TRBV7-8 | TRBD2 | NA | CASSLLGGSGGYEQYF | TGTGCCAGCAGTCTACTGGGTGGTAGCGGGGGATACGAGCAGTACTTC
TRBJ2-7 | TRBV29-1 | NA | NA | CSVVLAGSPHYEQYF | TGCAGCGTTGTATTGGCGGGAAGCCCTCACTACGAGCAGTACTTC
TRBJ2-7 | TRBV7-2 | NA | NA | CASSLAGAYEQYF | TGTGCCAGCAGCTTAGCGGGGGCCTACGAGCAGTACTTC
TRBJ1-1 | TRBV2 | NA | NA | CASSTEGNTEAFF | TGTGCCAGCAGTACCGAGGGGAACACTGAAGCTTTCTTT
TRBJ1-4 | TRBV9 | NA | NA | CASSYGTSTNEKLFF | TGTGCCAGCAGCTATGGGACCTCAACTAATGAAAAACTGTTTTTT
TRBJ1-2 | TRBV27 | NA | NA | CASSKHRDGRDGYTF | TGTGCCAGCAGTAAACACCGGGACGGGAGGGATGGCTACACCTTC
TRBJ2-1 | TRBV11-2 | TRBD2 | NA | CASRSISGRRGNEQFF | TGTGCCAGCAGATCCATTAGCGGGAGGAGGGGCAATGAGCAGTTCTTC
TRBJ1-4 | TRBV7-2 | NA | NA | CASSPQVGMEEKLFF | TGTGCCAGCAGCCCCCAGGTGGGGATGGAAGAAAAACTGTTTTTT
TRBJ2-1 | TRBV5-4 | TRBD1 | few | CASSPSVDRGGNEQFF | TGTGCCAGCAGCCCGAGTGTGGACAGGGGAGGCAATGAGCAGTTCTTC
TRBJ2-1 | TRBV7-6 | TRBD2 | NA | CASSVFSGSSYNEQFF | TGTGCCAGCAGCGTATTTAGCGGGAGCTCCTACAATGAGCAGTTCTTC
TRBJ2-1 | TRBV4-2 | TRBD2 | once | CASSTKGTSANEQFF | TGTGCCAGCAGCACTAAAGGGACTAGCGCCAATGAGCAGTTCTTC
TRBJ2-2 | TRBV18 | NA | few | CASSWRTTGELFF | TGTGCCAGCTCCTGGCGTACCACCGGGGAGCTGTTTTTT
TRBJ2-2 | TRBV5-1 | NA | NA | CASSFLTNTGELFF | TGCGCCAGCAGCTTTTTGACAAACACCGGGGAGCTGTTTTTT
TRBJ2-7 | TRBV15 | NA | NA | CATSRETGSYEQYF | TGTGCCACCAGCAGAGAGACGGGGAGCTACGAGCAGTACTTC
TRBJ2-5 | TRBV5-1 | NA | NA | CASSQGSQETQYF | TGCGCCAGCAGTCAGGGTTCCCAAGAGACCCAGTACTTC
TRBJ2-2 | TRBV29-1 | NA | few | CSVDRTNTGELFF | TGCAGCGTTGACAGGACGAACACCGGGGAGCTGTTTTTT